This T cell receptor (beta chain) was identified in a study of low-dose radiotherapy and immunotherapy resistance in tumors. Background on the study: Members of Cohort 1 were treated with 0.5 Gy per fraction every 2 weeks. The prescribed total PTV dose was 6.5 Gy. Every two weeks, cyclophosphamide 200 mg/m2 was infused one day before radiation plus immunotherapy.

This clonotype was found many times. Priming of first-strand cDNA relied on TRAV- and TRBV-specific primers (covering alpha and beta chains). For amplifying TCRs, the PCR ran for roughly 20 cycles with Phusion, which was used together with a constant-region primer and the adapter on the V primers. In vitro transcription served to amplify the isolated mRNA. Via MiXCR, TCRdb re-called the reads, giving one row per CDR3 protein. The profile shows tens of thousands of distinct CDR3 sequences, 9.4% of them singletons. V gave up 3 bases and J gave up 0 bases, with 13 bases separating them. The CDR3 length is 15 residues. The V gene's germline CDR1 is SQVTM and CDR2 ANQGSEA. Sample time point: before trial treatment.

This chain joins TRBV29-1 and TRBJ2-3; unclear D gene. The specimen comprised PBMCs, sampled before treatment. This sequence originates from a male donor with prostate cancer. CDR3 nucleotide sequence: TGCAGCGTTGAGAGACAACGCGCTAGCACAGATACGCAGTATTTT. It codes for CSVERQRASTDTQYF.